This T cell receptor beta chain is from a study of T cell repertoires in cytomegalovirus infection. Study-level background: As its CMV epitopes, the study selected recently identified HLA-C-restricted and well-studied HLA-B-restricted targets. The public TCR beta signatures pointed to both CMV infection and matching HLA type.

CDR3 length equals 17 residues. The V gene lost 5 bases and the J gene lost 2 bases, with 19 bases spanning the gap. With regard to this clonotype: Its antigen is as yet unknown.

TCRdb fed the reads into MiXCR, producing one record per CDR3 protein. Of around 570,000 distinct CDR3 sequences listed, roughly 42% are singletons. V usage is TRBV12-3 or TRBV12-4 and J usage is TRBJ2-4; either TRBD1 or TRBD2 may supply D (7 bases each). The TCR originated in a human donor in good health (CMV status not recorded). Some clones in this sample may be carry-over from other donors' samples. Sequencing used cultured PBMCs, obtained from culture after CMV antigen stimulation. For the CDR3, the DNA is TGTGCCAGCAGTCGCGGGGGACAGTGGCGGACCAAAAACATTCAGTACTTC. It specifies CASSRGGQWRTKNIQYF.